The 8 T cell receptor beta chains listed next were all sequenced from one sample in a study of blood T cells in healthy people across ages. A second roughly 6 to 11 cycle PCR used barcoded and J-beta primers. From the 5' RACE reads, TCRdb called clonotypes with MiXCR, one entry per CDR3 protein. The sample lists about 730,000 distinct CDR3 sequences; around 40% were seen once. The sample consisted of blood. The receptors were gathered from a woman in her fifties or sixties in good health.

This clonotype was seen repeatedly, ten times or more. The V gene is TRBV7-2, the J gene TRBJ2-1, with TRBD2 identical over 11 bases. This CDR3 is built from 16 residues. V dropped 5 bases and J dropped 7; count of bases not matched to a gene: 10. CDR1 and CDR2 (germline): SGHTA, FQGNSA. CDR3 sequence reads: CASSPPGLAVGNEQFF. The CDR3 DNA follows: TGTGCCAGCAGCCCACCGGGACTAGCGGTGGGGAATGAGCAGTTCTTC.

This chain links TRBV5-4 with TRBJ2-5, with TRBD2 matching over 9 bases. CDR3 length equals 18 residues. Trimming at V came to 0 bases and at J to 11 bases, leaving 20 bases not matched to a gene. Germline V gene sequence: CDR1 SGHNT, CDR2 YYREEE (reference sequence). The CDR3 nucleotides read TGTGCCAGCAGCTTGGGTTTAGCGGGAGTCCCTCAAGACAATGAGCAGTACTTC. Encoded protein: CASSLGLAGVPQDNEQYF.

A few counts support this clonotype. This chain connects TRBV11-2 to TRBJ2-1; 16 positions match TRBD2. The CDR3 length is 18 residues. Germline CDR1 reads SGHAT; CDR2 reads FQNNGV. V was clipped by 5 bases and J by 4 bases; unmatched bases: 8. The CDR3 here is CASSLGLAGGPGYNEQFF. The CDR3 bases are TGTGCCAGCAGCCTGGGACTAGCGGGAGGGCCAGGGTACAATGAGCAGTTCTTC.

This clonotype was detected only a few times. This chain links TRBV20-1 with TRBJ2-1, with 12 bases identical to TRBD2. V lost 5 bases and J lost 9; bases outside the gene matches: 8. Looked up from germline, CDR1 is DFQATT and CDR2 is SNEGSKA (reference sequence). The CDR3 is 14 residues long. CDR3 in amino acids: CSAPGTSGYREQFF. The CDR3 region has the DNA TGCAGTGCTCCCGGGACTAGCGGGTATCGTGAGCAGTTCTTC.

V gene TRBV10-3 combines with J gene TRBJ2-3; no clear D gene. Between the trimmed V and J ends, which lost 7 bases and 3 bases, there was a span of 11 bases. The CDR3 loop spans 13 amino acids. Per germline, CDR1 ENHRY and CDR2 SYGVKD. In nucleotides, the CDR3 is TGTGCCATCATGTACGGATTAACAGATACGCAGTATTTT. Translation: CAIMYGLTDTQYF.

The gene calls are TRBV29-1 and TRBJ2-5; D remains ambiguous. CDR3 length equals 10 residues. From germline, CDR1 is SQVTM and CDR2 ANQGSEA. CDR3 bases: TGCATCGTCGCAATAGAGACCCAGTACTTC. It codes for CIVAIETQYF.

This clonotype appeared a few times. This chain's CDR3 is CASSRTRSSGANVLTF. CDR3 DNA sequence: TGTGCCAGCAGCCGGACACGAAGCTCTGGGGCCAACGTCCTGACTTTC. The rearrangement joins TRBV12-3 or TRBV12-4 to TRBJ2-6, with a weak D call TRBD1 (5 bases). The CDR3 has 16 residues. Trimming took 6 bases from V and 0 from J, leaving 12 bases between them.

The rearrangement links TRBV5-8 to TRBJ1-5; 9 nucleotides align to TRBD1. The germline V gene has CDR1 SGHTS and CDR2 YDEGEE. The CDR3 loop spans 17 amino acids. J was trimmed by 6 bases and V by 4 bases; bases with no gene match: 14. The CDR3: CASSPPTGGTGSQPQHF. CDR3 nucleotides: TGTGCCAGCAGCCCTCCCACCGGTGGGACAGGGAGTCAGCCCCAGCATTTT.